The sequence of this T cell receptor beta chain was determined in a study of EBV T-cell therapy then PD-1 blockade in nasopharyngeal carcinoma. Treatment specified: AdE1-LMPpoly-expanded autologous EBV-specific T-cell therapy followed by anti-PD-1 nivolumab. Notes on this clone: Its antigen is not known.

Generated by immunoSEQ multiplex PCR, the TCRdb table keeps only in-frame clones and is missing some. The table has some 14,000 clones, around four fifths seen once. The germline V gene encodes CDR1 SGHVS and CDR2 FQNEAQ. Trimming left V 5 bases short and J 5 bases short, with 15 bases between. This CDR3 is built from 14 residues. Sequences were derived from CD8+ T cells from blood, sampled at roughly day 97 from a patient whose treatment included autologous EBV-specific T cells and nivolumab. The receptor's source is a man aged 35-49 years with nasopharyngeal carcinoma. This sequence joins TRBV7-8 and TRBJ1-2; D uncertain. CDR3 protein: CASSPPRALYGYTF. CDR3 coding DNA: TGTGCCAGCAGCCCCCCGCGGGCTTTGTATGGCTACACCTTC. The variable domain in full, completed from reference TRBV7-8 and TRBJ1-2, reads GAGVSQSPRYKVAKRGQDVALRCDPISGHVSLFWYQQALGQGPEFLTYFQNEAQLDKSGLPSDRFFAERPEGSVSTLKIQRTQQEDSAVYLCASSPPRALYGYTFGSGTRLTVV.